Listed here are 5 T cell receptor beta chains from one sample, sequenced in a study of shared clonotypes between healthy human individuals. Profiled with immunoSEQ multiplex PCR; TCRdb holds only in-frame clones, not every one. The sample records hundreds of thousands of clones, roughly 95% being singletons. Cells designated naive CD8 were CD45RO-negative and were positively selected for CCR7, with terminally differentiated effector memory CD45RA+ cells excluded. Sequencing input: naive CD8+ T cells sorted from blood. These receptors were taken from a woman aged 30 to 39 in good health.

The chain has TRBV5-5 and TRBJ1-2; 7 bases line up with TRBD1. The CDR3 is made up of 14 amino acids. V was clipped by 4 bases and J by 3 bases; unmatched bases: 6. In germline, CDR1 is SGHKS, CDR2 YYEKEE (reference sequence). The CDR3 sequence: CASSKLGTDYGYTF. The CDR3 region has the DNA TGTGCCAGCAGCAAGCTCGGGACAGACTATGGCTACACCTTC.

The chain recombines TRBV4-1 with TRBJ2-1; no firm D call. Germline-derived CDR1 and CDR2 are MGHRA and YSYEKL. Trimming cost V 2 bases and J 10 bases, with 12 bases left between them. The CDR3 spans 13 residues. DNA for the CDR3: TGCGCCAGCAGCCAAAAAACGGGCCCCGAGCAGTTCTTC. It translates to CASSQKTGPEQFF.

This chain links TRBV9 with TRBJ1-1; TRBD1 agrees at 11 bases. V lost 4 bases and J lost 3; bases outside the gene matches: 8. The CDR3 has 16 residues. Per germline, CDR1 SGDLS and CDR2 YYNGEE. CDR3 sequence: CASSPGQGALDTEAFF. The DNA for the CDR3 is TGTGCCAGCAGCCCCGGACAGGGGGCCTTGGACACTGAAGCTTTCTTT.

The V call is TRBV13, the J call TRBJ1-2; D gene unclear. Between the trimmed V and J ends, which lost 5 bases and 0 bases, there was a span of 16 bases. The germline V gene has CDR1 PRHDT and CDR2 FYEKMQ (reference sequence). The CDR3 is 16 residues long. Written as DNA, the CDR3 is TGTGCCAGCAGCGGGGTGTCTGGAGAAACTAACTATGGCTACACCTTC. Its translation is CASSGVSGETNYGYTF.

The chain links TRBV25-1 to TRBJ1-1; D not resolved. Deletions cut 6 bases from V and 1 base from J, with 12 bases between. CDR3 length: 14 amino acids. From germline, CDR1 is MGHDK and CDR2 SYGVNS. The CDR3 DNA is TGTGCCAGCAGCCACAGCCGCTCGAACACTGAAGCTTTCTTT. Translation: CASSHSRSNTEAFF. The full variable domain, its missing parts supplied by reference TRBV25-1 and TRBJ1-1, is EADIYQTPRYLVIGTGKKITLECSQTMGHDKMYWYQQDPGMELHLIHYSYGVNSTEKGDLSSESTVSRIRTEHFPLTLESARPSHTSQYLCASSHSRSNTEAFFGQGTRLTVV.